In this sample, the clone carrying this T cell receptor beta chain turned up many times. The antigen remains unidentified. The data were taken from a study of Graves' ophthalmopathy and Graves' hyperthyroidism. Findings and limits, study-wide: Ophthalmopathy cases were distinguished from stable hyperthyroidism by a 13-signature model, reaching approximately 88% sensitivity and roughly 81% specificity.

Patients were diagnosed from clinical symptoms, serum thyroxine, TRAb, thyroid ultrasound and orbital computed tomography. RNA served as the template for amplifying TCR beta CDR3 regions. Following a first-round RT-PCR that used HTBI primers, a second-round multiplex PCR was carried out. TCRdb reprocessed the multiplex PCR reads with MiXCR, giving one entry per CDR3 protein. The repertoire holds under 350,000 distinct CDR3 sequences, with 17% as singletons. The sample was peripheral blood. The receptor comes from an adult man with Graves' ophthalmopathy.

The CDR3 DNA reads TGTGCCAGCAGCTTCGGCGAGAACACTGAAGCTTTCTTT. Translating gives CASSFGENTEAFF. The chain uses TRBV7-3 and TRBJ1-1; D is undetermined. V was pared by 3 bases and J by 1 base, with 6 bases between. The CDR3 totals 13 residues. CDR1 is SGHTA, CDR2 FQGTGA, per germline.